The sample holds a few counts of the clone carrying this T cell receptor (beta chain). V shed 4 bases and J shed 6 bases, with 21 bases lying between them. The germline CDR1 and CDR2 sequences are KGHDR and SFDVKD. There are 17 residues in the CDR3. These data originate in a study of patients and donors after allogeneic stem cell transplantation. A single record per CDR3 protein comes from TCRdb applying MiXCR to the RT-PCR reads. The table has under 200,000 distinct CDR3 sequences, about 24% seen once. The receptor was derived from a human donor who was either an allogeneic HSCT recipient or a stem cell or donor lymphocyte infusion donor (not recorded which). It is not recorded whose cells these are; they may come from a transplant donor. This sequence joins TRBV24-1 and TRBJ2-1; D unclear. Sequenced: blood, either unsorted or a sorted T cell fraction (not recorded which). The CDR3 loop reads CATSDTEVEALPNEQFF. The CDR3 DNA reads TGTGCCACCAGTGACACCGAAGTCGAGGCTCTACCCAATGAGCAGTTCTTC.